The T cell receptor beta chain described here comes from a study of beta chain features in type 1 diabetes. A single count supports this clone. Antigen unknown. The junction departs from germline at one end; a sequencing error may be responsible. Distinct nucleotide sequences in the sample also encode this CDR3. Study observations and caveats: Type 1 diabetes patients had TCRB CDR3s that were shorter (moderately but significantly so) in all four CD4+ subsets.

The sequenced template was cDNA made from the entire isolated RNA. The protocol was immunoSEQ multiplex PCR, while the TCRdb copy is restricted to in-frame clones and leaves out a portion. The profile shows more than 300,000 clones, roughly 9.8% of them singletons. In germline, CDR1 is DFQATT, CDR2 SNEGSKA (reference sequence). The CDR3 runs to 11 residues. The V call is TRBV20-1, the J call TRBJ2-2; D gene uncertain. The sequenced sample consisted of central memory CD4+ T cells from blood. This sequence originates from a man under 40 with type 1 diabetes. CDR3 in DNA: TGCAGTGCTAGACGGACCGGAGAGCTGTTTTTT. It yields the protein CSARRTGELFF.